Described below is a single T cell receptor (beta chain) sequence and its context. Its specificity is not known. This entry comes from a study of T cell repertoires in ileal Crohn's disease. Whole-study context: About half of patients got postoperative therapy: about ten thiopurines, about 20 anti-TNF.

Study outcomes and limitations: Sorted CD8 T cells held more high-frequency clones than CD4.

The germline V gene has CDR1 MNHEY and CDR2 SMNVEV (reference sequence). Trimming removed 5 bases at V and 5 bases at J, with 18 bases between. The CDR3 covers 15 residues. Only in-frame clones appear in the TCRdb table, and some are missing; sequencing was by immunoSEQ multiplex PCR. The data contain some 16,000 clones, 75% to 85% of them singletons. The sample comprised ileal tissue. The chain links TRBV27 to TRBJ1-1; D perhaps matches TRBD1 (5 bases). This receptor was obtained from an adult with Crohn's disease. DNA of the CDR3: TGTGCCAGCAGTGCCTGGGGCCAGGCGAGGACTGAAGCTTTCTTT. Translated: CASSAWGQARTEAFF.